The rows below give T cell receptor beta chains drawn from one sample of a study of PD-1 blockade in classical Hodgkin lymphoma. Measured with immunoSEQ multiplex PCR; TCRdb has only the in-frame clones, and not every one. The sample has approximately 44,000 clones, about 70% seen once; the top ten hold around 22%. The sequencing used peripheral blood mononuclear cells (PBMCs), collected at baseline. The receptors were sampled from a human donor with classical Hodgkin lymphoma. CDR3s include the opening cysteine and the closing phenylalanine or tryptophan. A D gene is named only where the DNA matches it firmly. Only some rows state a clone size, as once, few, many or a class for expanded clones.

CDR3 protein: CASSGPGDTQYF
CDR3 DNA: TGTGCCAGCAGTGGGCCCGGGGATACGCAGTATTTT
clone size: .
J gene: TRBJ2-3
D gene: .
V gene: TRBV2

CDR3 protein: CASSLGMGGEGSQPQHF
CDR3 DNA: TGTGCCAGCAGCTTAGGGATGGGGGGAGAGGGCTCCCAGCCCCAGCATTTT
clone size: few
J gene: TRBJ1-5
D gene: .
V gene: TRBV7-9

CDR3 protein: CASRPGTGVFIDGYTF
CDR3 DNA: TGTGCCAGCAGGCCCGGGACAGGGGTTTTTATAGATGGCTACACCTTC
clone size: .
J gene: TRBJ1-2
D gene: TRBD1
V gene: TRBV5-6

CDR3 protein: CASSYGGDYGYTF
CDR3 DNA: TGTGCCAGCAGTTATGGGGGAGACTATGGCTACACCTTC
clone size: .
J gene: TRBJ1-2
D gene: .
V gene: TRBV6-6

CDR3 protein: CAISESGGGGTDTQYF
CDR3 DNA: TGTGCCATCAGTGAGTCGGGGGGAGGTGGGACAGATACGCAGTATTTT
clone size: once
J gene: TRBJ2-3
D gene: .
V gene: TRBV10-3

CDR3 protein: CASTGSLNTEAFF
CDR3 DNA: TGTGCCAGCACAGGGTCCCTGAACACTGAAGCTTTCTTT
clone size: .
J gene: TRBJ1-1
D gene: .
V gene: TRBV2

CDR3 protein: CASSSGQGEKLFF
CDR3 DNA: TGTGCCAGCAGCTCCGGACAGGGGGAAAAACTGTTTTTT
clone size: .
J gene: TRBJ1-4
D gene: TRBD1
V gene: TRBV7-9

CDR3 protein: CASSPQGPGNTIYF
CDR3 DNA: TGTGCCAGCAGTCCCCAGGGGCCTGGAAACACCATATATTTT
clone size: few
J gene: TRBJ1-3
D gene: .
V gene: TRBV6-5

CDR3 protein: CASSIKVGTGLRNQPQHF
CDR3 DNA: TGTGCCAGCTCGATAAAAGTAGGGACAGGGCTTCGCAATCAGCCCCAGCATTTT
clone size: .
J gene: TRBJ1-5
D gene: TRBD1
V gene: TRBV5-8

CDR3 protein: CASSQTGVLNTEAFF
CDR3 DNA: TGCGCCAGCAGCCAGACAGGGGTCTTGAACACTGAAGCTTTCTTT
clone size: .
J gene: TRBJ1-1
D gene: TRBD1
V gene: TRBV4-1

CDR3 protein: CASSPFHGGVTEAFF
CDR3 DNA: TGTGCCAGCAGCCCATTCCACGGGGGGGTCACTGAAGCTTTCTTT
clone size: .
J gene: TRBJ1-1
D gene: .
V gene: TRBV7-3

CDR3 protein: CASTPGWGAPNQPQHF
CDR3 DNA: TGTGCCAGTACCCCCGGTTGGGGGGCCCCCAATCAGCCCCAGCATTTT
clone size: .
J gene: TRBJ1-5
D gene: .
V gene: TRBV19

CDR3 protein: CASSMARRTGYSNQPQHF
CDR3 DNA: TGTGCCAGTAGTATGGCCCGTCGAACAGGCTATAGCAATCAGCCCCAGCATTTT
clone size: .
J gene: TRBJ1-5
D gene: .
V gene: TRBV19

CDR3 protein: CASSERLAYEQYF
CDR3 DNA: TGCGCCAGCAGTGAGAGGCTAGCCTACGAGCAGTACTTC
clone size: .
J gene: TRBJ2-7
D gene: .
V gene: TRBV10-1

CDR3 protein: CASSLSGTRIANEQFF
CDR3 DNA: TGCGCCAGCAGCTTATCCGGGACTAGAATCGCCAATGAGCAGTTCTTC
clone size: medium-sized
J gene: TRBJ2-1
D gene: TRBD2
V gene: TRBV5-1

CDR3 protein: CAGSSSGRGYEQYF
CDR3 DNA: TGTGCCGGGTCCTCTAGCGGGAGAGGGTACGAGCAGTACTTC
clone size: .
J gene: TRBJ2-7
D gene: TRBD2
V gene: TRBV7-2

CDR3 protein: CSVGLGGGEQFF
CDR3 DNA: TGCAGCGTTGGCCTCGGGGGGGGTGAGCAGTTCTTC
clone size: medium-sized
J gene: TRBJ2-1
D gene: TRBD2
V gene: TRBV29-1

CDR3 protein: CASASGTSGKREQYF
CDR3 DNA: TGTGCCAGCGCTTCTGGGACTAGCGGCAAAAGGGAGCAGTACTTC
clone size: .
J gene: TRBJ2-7
D gene: TRBD2
V gene: TRBV28

CDR3 protein: CAWSVPRTSGFNEQFF
CDR3 DNA: TGTGCCTGGAGTGTACCGCGGACTAGCGGGTTCAATGAGCAGTTCTTC
clone size: .
J gene: TRBJ2-1
D gene: TRBD2
V gene: TRBV30

CDR3 protein: CASIRRPEGDTEAFF
CDR3 DNA: TGTGCCAGCATAAGACGCCCCGAGGGGGACACTGAAGCTTTCTTT
clone size: .
J gene: TRBJ1-1
D gene: .
V gene: TRBV6-5

CDR3 protein: CASSHSLEQFF
CDR3 DNA: TGCGCCAGCAGCCACAGTCTTGAGCAGTTCTTC
clone size: few
J gene: TRBJ2-1
D gene: .
V gene: TRBV4-1

CDR3 protein: CASSLLGNYGYTF
CDR3 DNA: TGTGCCAGCAGTCTACTTGGTAACTATGGCTACACCTTC
clone size: .
J gene: TRBJ1-2
D gene: .
V gene: TRBV28

CDR3 protein: CAISDRTSGRSEQFF
CDR3 DNA: TGTGCCATCAGTGACCGGACTAGCGGGAGGTCTGAGCAGTTCTTC
clone size: .
J gene: TRBJ2-1
D gene: TRBD2
V gene: TRBV10-3

CDR3 protein: CASSPLGTEAFF
CDR3 DNA: TGTGCCAGCAGCCCCCTGGGCACTGAAGCTTTCTTT
clone size: .
J gene: TRBJ1-1
D gene: .
V gene: TRBV7-2

CDR3 protein: CASSLLASSNPFYEQYF
CDR3 DNA: TGTGCCAGCAGCTTATTAGCCTCCTCGAACCCCTTCTACGAGCAGTACTTC
clone size: .
J gene: TRBJ2-7
D gene: .
V gene: TRBV7-9

CDR3 protein: CASSSRGWGETQYF
CDR3 DNA: TGTGCCAGCAGTTCTAGGGGGTGGGGAGAGACCCAGTACTTC
clone size: .
J gene: TRBJ2-5
D gene: .
V gene: TRBV6-5

CDR3 protein: CASSPPGTEAFF
CDR3 DNA: TGTGCCAGCTCACCACCGGGCACTGAAGCTTTCTTT
clone size: .
J gene: TRBJ1-1
D gene: .
V gene: TRBV18

CDR3 protein: CASRLTSGIADTQYF
CDR3 DNA: TGTGCCAGCAGACTGACTAGCGGGATAGCAGATACGCAGTATTTT
clone size: .
J gene: TRBJ2-3
D gene: TRBD2
V gene: TRBV6-1

CDR3 protein: CASSPLFLTDTQYF
CDR3 DNA: TGTGCCAGCAGTCCGCTTTTCCTCACAGATACGCAGTATTTT
clone size: .
J gene: TRBJ2-3
D gene: .
V gene: TRBV28

CDR3 protein: CASSPHGGARTSSSGELFF
CDR3 DNA: TGTGCCAGCAGTCCCCACGGGGGGGCGCGGACTAGTTCATCCGGGGAGTTGTTTTTT
clone size: .
J gene: TRBJ2-2
D gene: TRBD2
V gene: TRBV28

CDR3 protein: CASSLKAYNPYEQYF
CDR3 DNA: TGTGCCAGCAGTTTAAAGGCTTACAACCCCTACGAGCAGTACTTC
clone size: .
J gene: TRBJ2-7
D gene: .
V gene: TRBV7-2

CDR3 protein: CASSLARQANEKLFF
CDR3 DNA: TGTGCCAGCAGCTTAGCCCGACAGGCTAATGAAAAACTGTTTTTT
clone size: .
J gene: TRBJ1-4
D gene: .
V gene: TRBV7-2

CDR3 protein: CASSMQRAGNTIYF
CDR3 DNA: TGTGCCAGTAGTATGCAGAGAGCTGGAAACACCATATATTTT
clone size: few
J gene: TRBJ1-3
D gene: .
V gene: TRBV19

CDR3 protein: CSARPWGKRVQYF
CDR3 DNA: TGCAGCGCCCGGCCCTGGGGCAAGAGGGTCCAGTACTTC
clone size: .
J gene: TRBJ2-5
D gene: .
V gene: TRBV29-1

CDR3 protein: CASSPSATTSVSALQYF
CDR3 DNA: TGTGCCAGCTCACCATCTGCGACGACTAGCGTCAGTGCGCTGCAGTACTTC
clone size: .
J gene: TRBJ2-7
D gene: TRBD2
V gene: TRBV18

CDR3 protein: CASSGLGTANTEAFF
CDR3 DNA: TGTGCCAGCAGCGGCTTGGGGACAGCGAACACTGAAGCTTTCTTT
clone size: .
J gene: TRBJ1-1
D gene: TRBD1
V gene: TRBV28

CDR3 protein: CASGSRTISYEQYF
CDR3 DNA: TGTGCTAGTGGTTCGAGGACTATTTCGTACGAGCAGTACTTC
clone size: .
J gene: TRBJ2-7
D gene: .
V gene: TRBV12-5

CDR3 protein: CASSPSQIGELFF
CDR3 DNA: TGTGCCAGCTCACCAAGTCAAATCGGGGAGCTGTTTTTT
clone size: .
J gene: TRBJ2-2
D gene: .
V gene: TRBV18

CDR3 protein: CASSIPFGQGNYEQYF
CDR3 DNA: TGTGCCAGCAGTATCCCCTTCGGACAGGGAAACTACGAGCAGTACTTC
clone size: .
J gene: TRBJ2-7
D gene: TRBD1
V gene: TRBV27

CDR3 protein: CASSQRAQGSTEAFF
CDR3 DNA: TGTGCCAGCAGCCAGCGGGCACAAGGGAGCACTGAAGCTTTCTTT
clone size: few
J gene: TRBJ1-1
D gene: .
V gene: TRBV5-4

CDR3 protein: CAYSRQPGTNEKLFF
CDR3 DNA: TGTGCCTACTCGCGACAGCCGGGCACTAATGAAAAACTGTTTTTT
clone size: once
J gene: TRBJ1-4
D gene: .
V gene: TRBV30

CDR3 protein: CASSVDTASGNTIYF
CDR3 DNA: TGTGCCAGCAGCGTAGACACAGCCTCTGGAAACACCATATATTTT
clone size: .
J gene: TRBJ1-3
D gene: .
V gene: TRBV9

CDR3 protein: CASTLARGAEQYF
CDR3 DNA: TGTGCCAGCACCTTGGCCCGCGGGGCCGAGCAGTACTTC
clone size: .
J gene: TRBJ2-7
D gene: .
V gene: TRBV11-2

CDR3 protein: CASSIRSGQLGYEQYF
CDR3 DNA: TGTGCCAGTAGTATAAGGTCTGGTCAGCTCGGATACGAGCAGTACTTC
clone size: .
J gene: TRBJ2-7
D gene: .
V gene: TRBV19

CDR3 protein: CASSPRASWGAEHGYTF
CDR3 DNA: TGTGCCAGCAGTCCCAGGGCCTCGTGGGGGGCTGAGCATGGCTACACCTTC
clone size: .
J gene: TRBJ1-2
D gene: .
V gene: TRBV27

CDR3 protein: CASSQDVVLAGSSRTDTQYF
CDR3 DNA: TGCGCCAGCAGCCAAGATGTAGTACTAGCGGGAAGTTCTCGCACAGATACGCAGTATTTT
clone size: .
J gene: TRBJ2-3
D gene: TRBD2
V gene: TRBV4-1

CDR3 protein: CASSLNQPQHF
CDR3 DNA: TGTGCCAGCAGTCTCAATCAGCCCCAGCATTTT
clone size: once
J gene: TRBJ1-5
D gene: .
V gene: TRBV6-1

CDR3 protein: CASTLWVGGNEQFF
CDR3 DNA: TGTGCCAGCACACTATGGGTGGGGGGCAATGAGCAGTTCTTC
clone size: .
J gene: TRBJ2-1
D gene: .
V gene: TRBV7-2

CDR3 protein: CASSPLPGQGADTQYF
CDR3 DNA: TGTGCCAGCAGCCCCCTTCCGGGACAGGGGGCAGATACGCAGTATTTT
clone size: .
J gene: TRBJ2-3
D gene: TRBD1
V gene: TRBV7-9

CDR3 protein: CAWTPGGSGNTIYF
CDR3 DNA: TGTGCCTGGACCCCCGGGGGATCTGGAAACACCATATATTTT
clone size: .
J gene: TRBJ1-3
D gene: .
V gene: TRBV30

CDR3 protein: CASSPQGPGANVLTF
CDR3 DNA: TGTGCCAGCAGTCCGCAGGGACCTGGGGCCAACGTCCTGACTTTC
clone size: .
J gene: TRBJ2-6
D gene: .
V gene: TRBV6-1